The 5 T cell receptor beta chains presented below share a single source sample, sequenced in a study of cytomegalovirus exposure and HLA in healthy donors. The PCR was carried out with 60 Vbeta primers and 13 Jbeta primers. Clones were read by immunoSEQ multiplex PCR, and TCRdb kept only the in-frame ones, dropping some. The sample includes 200,000 or so clones, around 80% of them seen just once. The sample was PBMCs. The receptors were sampled from a man aged 18 to 30 in good health and CMV-seronegative.

The chain combines TRBV5-6 with TRBJ2-2; 12 nucleotides agree with TRBD2. Germline values: CDR1 SGHDT, CDR2 YYEEEE. V shed 1 base and J 6 bases; nucleotides not matched to a gene: 7. The length of the CDR3 is 17 residues. CDR3 coding DNA: TGTGCCAGCAGCTTGACTAGGACTAGCGGGATTGCCGGGGAGCTGTTTTTT. This gives the protein CASSLTRTSGIAGELFF.

This clone has just a few counts. The chain recombines TRBV6-1 with TRBJ2-7; unclear D gene. Trimming stripped 1 base from V and 7 bases from J, with 17 bases between. The CDR3 is made up of 15 amino acids. Germline-derived CDR1 and CDR2 are MNHNS and SASEGT. For the CDR3, the DNA is TGTGCCAGCAGTGAAGGGGCTACCCCCGTGTGGGAGCAGTACTTC. It codes for CASSEGATPVWEQYF.

The chain combines TRBV30 with TRBJ1-1; 10 bases agree with TRBD1. Germline V gene data show CDR1 as GTSNPN and CDR2 as SVGIG (reference sequence). This CDR3 contains 14 residues. With 2 bases clipped from V and 4 bases from J, the junction kept 4 bases outside the gene matches. CDR3 in amino acids: CAWSRGDRGTEAFF. The CDR3 nucleotides are TGTGCCTGGAGTAGAGGGGACAGGGGCACTGAAGCTTTCTTT.

The chain joins TRBV9 to TRBJ2-1; D perhaps matches TRBD1 (6 bases). Germline V gene data show CDR1 as SGDLS and CDR2 as YYNGEE. The V gene lost 4 bases and the J gene lost 7 bases, with 18 bases spanning the gap. This CDR3 region has 15 residues. The CDR3 nucleotides are TGTGCCAGCAGCAATCCAAAGACAGGTGCAAATGAGCAGTTCTTC. This translates into CASSNPKTGANEQFF.

The rearrangement joins TRBV7-2 to TRBJ2-2; TRBD2 is a possible D gene (6 bases). Germline CDR1 is SGHTA and CDR2 is FQGNSA. CDR3 length: 17 residues. V was shortened by 4 bases and J by 5 bases, with 20 bases between the two germline ends. For the CDR3, the DNA is TGTGCCAGCAGCTCGAGACCTAGCGCGAAAACAACCGGGGAGCTGTTTTTT. Protein sequence: CASSSRPSAKTTGELFF.